Below, 23 T cell receptor beta chains from the same sample are listed, as sequenced in a study of response to subunit inactivated influenza vaccine. MiXCR, run by TCRdb on the RT-PCR reads, gives a single entry per CDR3 protein. The repertoire has about 570,000 distinct CDR3 sequences, around 10% of them found once; the top ten carry 9.5% to 12%. The same sample was also studied in work on T cells expressing NK-cell markers. That work adds: 5'RACE template switching with UMIs produced the TCR beta cDNA.

Sequenced material: PBMCs from blood, taken on the day of vaccination. Receptors were obtained from a middle-aged man who received an inactivated influenza vaccine.

The J gene is TRBJ2-7, the V gene TRBV4-3; D is undetermined. The CDR3 is 13 residues long. The ends were cut back, 0 bases at V and 6 bases at J, with 9 bases in the middle. Germline CDR1 and CDR2: LGHNA and YSLEER. The CDR3 is CASSQDLDTEQYF. CDR3 DNA sequence: TGCGCCAGCAGCCAAGACCTCGACACCGAGCAGTACTTC.

As regards this clonotype: Since a much larger clone is just one base distant, this may be a read error. This chain joins TRBV19 and TRBJ2-1, with TRBD1 identical over 9 bases. Germline trimming cut 6 bases from V and 6 bases from J; bases unmatched to any gene: 12. Germline V gives CDR1 LNHDA, CDR2 SQIVND (reference sequence). The CDR3 loop spans 16 amino acids. The CDR3 nucleotides read TGTGCCAGTAGCATCGTCGGGACAGGGTCTGGCAATGAGCAGTTCTTC. It is translated as CASSIVGTGSGNEQFF.

In this sample, this clonotype turned up a few times. The chain recombines TRBV19 with TRBJ2-7; TRBD1 agrees at 8 bases. From germline, CDR1 is LNHDA and CDR2 SQIVND (reference sequence). This CDR3 region has 13 residues. V trimming: 5 bases; J trimming: 6 bases; junction bases outside the gene matches: 6. CDR3 nucleotide sequence: TGTGCCAGTAGTGGGGACAGGCTCCGCGAGCAGTACTTC. Protein: CASSGDRLREQYF.

This clonotype was detected ten times or more. This chain uses TRBV5-1 with TRBJ2-7, with 9 positions matching TRBD1. Germline CDR1 and CDR2: SGHRS and YFSETQ. V dropped 3 bases and J dropped 1; count of bases not matched to a gene: 8. The CDR3 has 16 residues. In nucleotides, the CDR3 is TGCGCCAGCAGCTCGGGACAGGGTTTTGTGTCCTACGAGCAGTACTTC. It specifies CASSSGQGFVSYEQYF. The full variable domain, rest sourced from reference TRBV5-1 and TRBJ2-7, is KAGVTQTPRYLIKTRGQQVTLSCSPISGHRSVSWYQQTPGQGLQFLFEYFSETQRNKGNFPGRFSGRQFSNSRSEMNVSTLELGDSALYLCASSSGQGFVSYEQYFGPGTRLTVT.

In this sample, this clonotype turned up a few times. The chain carries TRBV3-1 and TRBJ1-3, with D hard to call. The CDR3 is made up of 14 amino acids. The germline CDR1 and CDR2 sequences are LGHDT and YNNKEL (reference sequence). V was clipped by 7 bases and J by 0 bases, with 10 bases between them. The CDR3 bases are TGTGCCAGCACTTCTATAGGCTCTGGAAACACCATATATTTT. Translating it yields CASTSIGSGNTIYF.

This clonotype was observed a few times. The chain is built from TRBV20-1 and TRBJ2-7; maybe TRBD2 (5 bases). The CDR3 sequence is 16 residues long. Trimming stripped 0 bases from V and 3 bases from J, with 18 bases between. In germline, CDR1 is DFQATT, CDR2 SNEGSKA (reference sequence). The CDR3 spells CSARDQQRNSYYEQYF. The CDR3 nucleotides read TGCAGTGCTAGAGATCAGCAGCGGAACTCCTACTACGAGCAGTACTTC.

This clonotype was observed a handful of times. The chain is built from TRBV30 and TRBJ2-1; a weak D match, TRBD1 (5 bases). Between the trimmed V and J ends, which lost 4 bases and 9 bases, there was a span of 16 bases. CDR3 size: 13 residues. Germline V gene data show CDR1 as GTSNPN and CDR2 as SVGIG (reference sequence). As DNA, the CDR3 is TGTGCCTGGAAGGGTATAGGGGCTACTGAGCAGTTCTTC. It codes for CAWKGIGATEQFF.

The chain uses TRBV9 and TRBJ2-3; D possibly corresponds to TRBD2 (6 bases). CDR1 is SGDLS, CDR2 YYNGEE, per germline. Trimming removed 3 bases from V and 5 bases from J, with 16 bases in between. The length of the CDR3 is 15 residues. CDR3 DNA sequence: TGTGCCAGCAGCGGGGACGGCGCGGAGGGAGATACGCAGTATTTT. Amino acid sequence: CASSGDGAEGDTQYF.

This chain links TRBV11-2 with TRBJ2-1; a possible D gene is TRBD2 (6 bases). Germline V gene data show CDR1 as SGHAT and CDR2 as FQNNGV. This CDR3 spans 17 amino acids. V lost 1 base and J lost 8, with 21 bases in between. As DNA, the CDR3 is TGTGCCAGCAGCTTAGGATCTGGGCTGGTGGGGGAGGATGAGCAGTTCTTC. Protein sequence: CASSLGSGLVGEDEQFF.

This clonotype has more than one count but fewer than ten. The chain links TRBV15 to TRBJ2-5; no firm D call. The CDR3 extends over 12 amino acids. CDR1 is LNHNV and CDR2 is YYDKDF in the germline V gene (reference sequence). V was shortened by 0 bases and J by 4 bases, with 3 bases between the two germline ends. This CDR3 is CATSREVETQYF. The CDR3 nucleotides are TGTGCCACCAGCAGAGAGGTAGAGACCCAGTACTTC.

This clonotype was observed at least ten times. This sequence joins TRBV20-1 and TRBJ2-7; D is undetermined. The germline V gene encodes CDR1 DFQATT and CDR2 SNEGSKA (reference sequence). V gave up 3 bases and J gave up 1 base, with 4 bases separating them. This CDR3 is 11 amino acids long. Written as DNA, the CDR3 is TGCAGTGCTAGGAGTTCCTACGAGCAGTACTTC. It translates to CSARSSYEQYF.

This clonotype was observed many times. An end of the junction does not agree with germline; a read error may underlie this. The CDR3 sequence is CASSLWSAPIF. The DNA for the CDR3 is TGTGCCAGCAGTTTATGGTCCGCTCCTATTTTT. This chain joins TRBV28 and TRBJ2-3, with no clear D. Germline CDR1 MDHEN, CDR2 SYDVKM. This CDR3 spans 11 amino acids.

The chain combines TRBV2 with TRBJ2-3, with 9 nucleotides matching TRBD2. The CDR3 consists of 13 residues. J lost 7 bases, V lost 5 bases, and 4 bases had no gene match. CDR1 is SNHLY, CDR2 FYNNEI, per germline. The CDR3 loop is CASSPGLANTQYF. The CDR3 coding sequence is TGTGCCAGCAGTCCGGGACTAGCTAATACGCAGTATTTT.

This clonotype occurred a few times. J is TRBJ2-1 and V is TRBV15, with TRBD1 matching 7 bases. The junction had 3 bases not matched to a gene; V was cut back by 1 base and J by 9 bases. The CDR3 totals 13 residues. CDR1 and CDR2 (germline): LNHNV, YYDKDF (reference sequence). CDR3: CATSRAGGVEQFF. CDR3 DNA sequence: TGTGCCACCAGCAGAGCAGGGGGTGTTGAGCAGTTCTTC. The full variable domain, with the rest looked up from reference TRBV15 and TRBJ2-1, is DAMVIQNPRYQVTQFGKPVTLSCSQTLNHNVMYWYQQKSSQAPKLLFHYYDKDFNNEADTPDNFQSRRPNTSFCFLDIRSPGLGDTAMYLCATSRAGGVEQFFGPGTRLTVL.

This clonotype appeared a few times. V and J are TRBV7-9 and TRBJ2-3; 8 nucleotides match TRBD2. Germline CDR1 is SEHNR and CDR2 is FQNEAQ (reference sequence). CDR3 length: 14 amino acids. V shed 10 bases and J 1 base; nucleotides not matched to a gene: 7. Written as DNA, the CDR3 is TGTGCCACGCTTCTCGGGGGGGGCACAGATACGCAGTATTTT. Protein product: CATLLGGGTDTQYF.

The chain combines TRBV15 with TRBJ2-1; D gene uncertain. Germline V gene lookup returns CDR1 LNHNV and CDR2 YYDKDF (reference sequence). The length of the CDR3 is 15 residues. V gave up 0 bases and J gave up 5 bases, with 11 bases separating them. CDR3 sequence reads: CATSRDLYSNNEQFF. The CDR3 coding sequence is TGTGCCACCAGCAGAGATCTATACAGTAACAATGAGCAGTTCTTC. The whole variable domain, remainder taken from reference TRBV15 and TRBJ2-1, is DAMVIQNPRYQVTQFGKPVTLSCSQTLNHNVMYWYQQKSSQAPKLLFHYYDKDFNNEADTPDNFQSRRPNTSFCFLDIRSPGLGDTAMYLCATSRDLYSNNEQFFGPGTRLTVL.

This clonotype has only a few counts. The chain uses TRBV6-2 or TRBV6-3 and TRBJ2-7; D may correspond to TRBD1 or TRBD2 (5 bases each). CDR3 length: 14 amino acids. Germline CDR1 reads MNHEY; CDR2 reads SVGEGT. Trimming shortened V by 7 bases and J by 0 bases, and 13 bases separated the two germline ends. CDR3 protein: CASKVGTVSYEQYF. The DNA of the CDR3 is TGTGCCAGCAAGGTCGGGACCGTCTCCTACGAGCAGTACTTC.

This chain connects TRBV4-1 to TRBJ2-2; 7 nucleotides align to TRBD1. Germline CDR1 MGHRA, CDR2 YSYEKL. Trimming removed 1 base from V and 2 bases from J; junction bases left unmatched: 7. The CDR3 has 17 residues. The DNA of the CDR3 is TGCGCCAGCAGCCAAGGGTCGACAGGGCTTAACACCGGGGAGCTGTTTTTT. Residues: CASSQGSTGLNTGELFF.

The chain employs TRBV5-1 and TRBJ2-5; 9 bases match TRBD2. The CDR3 extends over 17 amino acids. V lost 0 bases and J lost 5; bases outside the gene matches: 11. Germline CDR1 SGHRS, CDR2 YFSETQ. The CDR3 is CASSLVAAGGFGETQYF. For the CDR3, the DNA is TGCGCCAGCAGCTTGGTGGCCGCGGGAGGGTTCGGCGAGACCCAGTACTTC.

The J gene is TRBJ2-1, the V gene TRBV3-1, with TRBD2 matching over 7 bases. CDR1 LGHDT and CDR2 YNNKEL come from the germline V gene (reference sequence). This CDR3 has 17 residues. J was trimmed by 0 bases and V by 0 bases; bases with no gene match: 5. The CDR3 bases are TGTGCCAGCAGCCAAGATCTCGGGGGGTCCTCCTACAATGAGCAGTTCTTC. Translated: CASSQDLGGSSYNEQFF.

This clonotype was seen a few times. V usage is TRBV6-5 and J usage is TRBJ2-1; D is tentatively TRBD1 or TRBD2 (5 bases each). In germline, CDR1 is MNHEY, CDR2 SVGAGI. V lost 0 bases to trimming and J lost 3 bases, with 12 bases between them. The CDR3 contains 16 residues. CDR3 protein: CASSYSQGRVYNEQFF. The CDR3 DNA sequence: TGTGCCAGCAGTTACTCCCAGGGACGGGTCTACAATGAGCAGTTCTTC.

This clonotype was found a few times. The V and J genes are TRBV6-5 and TRBJ2-3, with D maybe TRBD1 (6 bases). This CDR3 contains 12 residues. Germline V gene sequence: CDR1 MNHEY, CDR2 SVGAGI. V was trimmed by 4 bases and J by 10 bases, leaving 12 bases between them. CDR3 nucleotides: TGTGCCAGCAGTTCACAGGGCCCCCCGCAGTATTTT. Protein product: CASSSQGPPQYF.

V is TRBV10-3 and J is TRBJ2-1, with 7 bases matching TRBD2. The CDR3 spans 15 residues. Per the germline V gene, CDR1 is ENHRY and CDR2 is SYGVKD. Trimming took 4 bases from V and 10 from J; bases not matched to a gene: 13. CDR3 DNA: TGTGCCATCAGTGCCGCTTCCGGGACTACCCTCGAGCAGTTCTTC. Translating it yields CAISAASGTTLEQFF.